This is a list of T cell receptor beta chains from one sample in a study of tumor and adjacent non-tumor tissue in lung cancer. One entry per CDR3 protein results from TCRdb running MiXCR on the multiplex PCR reads. Counted here are 75,000 to 95,000 distinct CDR3 sequences, roughly 66% occurring once; the ten biggest clones make up about 17%. Sequencing used lung tumor tissue. All receptors come from a man aged 55 to 70 with non-small cell lung cancer. The CDR3 runs from the conserved cysteine through the conserved F or W. Clone size is shown for a subset of rows, as once, few, many or a class of expanded clone.

-	TRBJ1-5	TRBV6-2/TRBV6-3	16	CGSSDSGGSGNQPQHF
-	TRBJ1-5	TRBV19	15	CASSIRGEGNQPQHF
-	TRBJ1-2	TRBV29-1	14	CSVEDLRSGFGYTF
-	TRBJ1-2	TRBV29-1	11	CSVDRGPGYAF
-	TRBJ1-5	TRBV6-1	14	CASSDGIGRHPQHF
-	TRBJ1-2	TRBV6-5	15	CVSSYCTGRDYGYTF
few	TRBJ2-1	TRBV7-9	16	CASSLDGTGGEHEQFF
many	TRBJ1-2	TRBV6-1	12	CASSERGYGYTF
-	TRBJ1-3	TRBV5-1	17	CVSSLAGQRSSGNTIYF
-	TRBJ2-7	TRBV5-4	16	CASSLGTSIGTYEQYF
-	TRBJ2-1	TRBV14	15	CASSPGLAGAYEQFF
-	TRBJ2-3	TRBV5-5	16	CASSRLAGVNTDTQYF
-	TRBJ2-3	TRBV6-6	16	CANSLSRVGNTDTQYF
once	TRBJ1-6	TRBV28	15	CASSFNSSYNSPLHF
once	TRBJ2-1	TRBV4-2	17	CASSQRTRGSSYNEQFF
-	TRBJ2-1	TRBV11-1	15	CANRFRQVSYNEQFF
many	TRBJ1-2	TRBV29-1	15	CSVGTGDSGSYGYTF
-	TRBJ2-7	TRBV28	13	CASGLAGIYEQYF
medium-sized	TRBJ1-4	TRBV11-2	14	CASSRATTNEKLFF
few	TRBJ2-7	TRBV6-5	15	CAVGRRLACSYEQYF
few	-	TRBV20-1	14	CSASRRSSYNEQYF